This entry describes one T cell receptor (beta chain). The data were obtained in a study of blood T cell repertoires in COVID-19. Looking at the study overall: PBMCs, B-cell-depleted T cells, or T cells were the source of the cDNA or gDNA that made up the material.

Germline assignment: CDR1 SGHTA and CDR2 FQGNSA. V shed 5 bases, J shed 4 bases, and the junction held 6 bases outside the gene matches. The CDR3 has 15 amino acids. Clones were read by immunoSEQ multiplex PCR, and TCRdb kept only the in-frame ones, dropping some. The sample records some 150,000 clones, 80% to 90% being singletons. The J gene is TRBJ1-2, the V gene TRBV7-2; 11 bases are shared with TRBD1. Sequencing was done on a sample of PBMCs or T cells enriched from blood (not recorded which). The source of this sequence is a woman aged 45-60 years in a cohort exposed to, infected with or recovered from COVID-19 (not recorded which). CDR3 sequence reads: CASSLGQGAFYGYTF. For the CDR3, the DNA is TGTGCCAGCAGCCTTGGACAGGGGGCCTTCTATGGCTACACCTTC.